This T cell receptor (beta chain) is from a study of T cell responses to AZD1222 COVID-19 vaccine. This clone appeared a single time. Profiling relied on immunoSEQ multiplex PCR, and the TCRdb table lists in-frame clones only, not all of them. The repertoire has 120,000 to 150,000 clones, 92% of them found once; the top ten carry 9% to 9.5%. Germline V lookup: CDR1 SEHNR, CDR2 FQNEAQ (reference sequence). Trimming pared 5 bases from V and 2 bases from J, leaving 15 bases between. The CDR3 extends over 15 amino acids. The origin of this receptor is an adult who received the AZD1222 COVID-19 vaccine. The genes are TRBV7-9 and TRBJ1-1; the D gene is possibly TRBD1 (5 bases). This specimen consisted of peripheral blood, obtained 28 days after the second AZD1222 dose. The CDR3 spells CASSEGREHNTEAFF. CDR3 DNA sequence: TGTGCCAGCAGCGAGGGCAGGGAACATAACACTGAAGCTTTCTTT. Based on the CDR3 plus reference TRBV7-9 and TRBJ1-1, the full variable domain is DTGVSQNPRHKITKRGQNVTFRCDPISEHNRLYWYRQTLGQGPEFLTYFQNEAQLEKSRLLSDRFSAERPKGSFSTLEIQRTEQGDSAMYLCASSEGREHNTEAFFGQGTRLTVV.